The 26 T cell receptor beta chains in this list originate from one sample, sequenced in a study of blood T cell repertoires in COVID-19. Method: immunoSEQ multiplex PCR; TCRdb's copy keeps in-frame clones and lacks some. The data hold over 100,000 clones, with approximately 78% observed a single time. The specimen sequenced was peripheral blood. Receptors originate from an older man with acute or convalescent COVID-19.

V gene TRBV14 combines with J gene TRBJ1-1; D unresolved. The CDR3 sequence is 13 residues long. CDR1 SGHDN and CDR2 FVKESK come from the germline V gene. The V end lost 4 bases, the J end lost 0 bases, and 6 bases lay between the germline ends. Here the CDR3 reads CASSPGLNTEAFF. As DNA, the CDR3 is TGTGCCAGCAGCCCGGGGTTGAACACTGAAGCTTTCTTT.

The gene calls are TRBV2 and TRBJ1-6; D is unclear. With 8 bases removed from V and 0 bases from J, the gap between germline ends came to 8 bases. Germline V gives CDR1 SNHLY, CDR2 FYNNEI. This CDR3 has 14 residues. CDR3 nucleotide sequence: TGTGCCAGCGCCCGCGGCTCCTATAATTCACCCCTCCACTTT. Amino acid sequence: CASARGSYNSPLHF.

The genes are TRBV1 and TRBJ1-4; the table's TRBD1 call for D was not verified on the DNA. TRBV1 is assigned pseudogene status. This CDR3 is 19 amino acids long. The CDR3 loop reads CTSSQDGLVRDRVNEKLFF. The CDR3 coding sequence is TGCACCAGCAGCCAAGATGGGTTAGTAAGGGACAGGGTTAATGAAAAACTGTTTTTT.

The chain links TRBV5-1 to TRBJ1-1; D gene uncertain. The CDR3 contains 15 residues. Germline V CDR1 and CDR2: SGHRS, YFSETQ. With 0 bases removed from V and 2 bases from J, the gap between germline ends came to 11 bases. CDR3 amino acids: CASSLAGSQNTEAFF. The DNA for the CDR3 is TGCGCCAGCAGCTTGGCCGGGAGCCAAAACACTGAAGCTTTCTTT.

The chain links TRBV7-7 to TRBJ2-2, with 11 bases matching TRBD1. The germline gives CDR1 SSHAT, CDR2 FNYEAQ (reference sequence). The CDR3 runs to 16 residues. V lost 5 bases and J lost 0; bases outside the gene matches: 2. This CDR3 reads CASSGGQGANTGELFF. The CDR3 DNA reads as TGTGCCAGCAGCGGGGGACAGGGGGCGAACACCGGGGAGCTGTTTTTT.

The rearrangement uses TRBV29-1 and TRBJ1-2; TRBD1 matches at 9 bases. CDR3 length: 14 residues. Germline V gene sequence: CDR1 SQVTM, CDR2 ANQGSEA. Trimming cost V 6 bases and J 4 bases; bases outside gene matches: 9. The CDR3 nucleotides read TGCAGCGTCGCCCCCGGGACAGGGACCTATGGCTACACCTTC. Translated: CSVAPGTGTYGYTF.

V gene TRBV18 combines with J gene TRBJ2-3; maybe TRBD2 (5 bases). The germline V and J ends were trimmed by 1 base and 6 bases, with 17 bases remaining between them. CDR3 size: 16 residues. The germline CDR1 and CDR2 sequences are KGHSH and LQKENI. The CDR3 spells CASSPQRSDLGDTQYF. CDR3 in DNA: TGTGCCAGCTCACCACAACGTAGCGATCTAGGGGATACGCAGTATTTT.

The CDR3, as DNA: TGTGCCAGCAGCCAAGATACCTACAATGAGCAGTTCTTC. It is translated as CASSQDTYNEQFF. This chain links TRBV4-2 with TRBJ2-1; D unresolved. Germline assignment: CDR1 LGHNA and CDR2 YNFKEQ. The length of the CDR3 is 13 residues. The V end was cut by 0 bases, the J end by 2 bases, with 2 bases between.

This clone was detected a few times. The J gene is TRBJ2-7, the V gene TRBV7-9; 7 bases line up with TRBD1. Germline CDR1 is SEHNR and CDR2 is FQNEAQ (reference sequence). The CDR3 loop spans 17 amino acids. V trimming: 0 bases; J trimming: 0 bases; junction bases outside the gene matches: 8. Here the CDR3 reads CASSLAPLTGTSYEQYF. In DNA form, the CDR3 reads TGTGCCAGCAGCTTAGCTCCTTTGACAGGGACCTCCTACGAGCAGTACTTC.

The rearrangement links TRBV11-1 to TRBJ2-7; the match to TRBD2 covers 7 bases. The V segment lost 7 bases and the J segment 3 bases; nucleotides outside the gene matches: 12. The CDR3 loop spans 15 amino acids. The germline V gene encodes CDR1 SGHAT and CDR2 FQDESV (reference sequence). In DNA form, the CDR3 reads TGTGCCAGCAAGGTTAGAGCGGGGACCGACTACGAGCAGTACTTC. It is translated as CASKVRAGTDYEQYF.

The V and J genes are TRBV27 and TRBJ1-4; 8 positions agree with TRBD1. CDR1 and CDR2 (germline): MNHEY, SMNVEV (reference sequence). Trimming removed 5 bases from V and 11 bases from J; junction bases left unmatched: 7. This CDR3 has 13 amino acids. The CDR3 reads CASSLTGEQKLFF. The CDR3 region has the DNA TGTGCCAGCAGTCTGACAGGGGAACAGAAACTGTTTTTT.

The CDR3 DNA sequence: TGTGCCAGCAGCCCCCTTGTCAGCGGGGTTTACACCGGGGAGCTGTTTTTT. It yields the protein CASSPLVSGVYTGELFF. The chain combines TRBV3-1 (or the pseudogene TRBV3-2) with TRBJ2-2; TRBD2 agrees at 7 bases. J was trimmed by 3 bases and V by 4 bases; bases with no gene match: 11. Germline CDR1 reads LGHDT; CDR2 reads YNNKEL (reference sequence). This CDR3 contains 17 residues.

The chain couples TRBV27 to TRBJ2-1; D is unclear. The germline CDR1 and CDR2 sequences are MNHEY and SMNVEV (reference sequence). The CDR3 is made up of 11 amino acids. Deletions cut 4 bases from V and 7 bases from J, with 5 bases between. The CDR3 nucleotides read TGTGCCAGCAGTTATCGGAATGAGCAGTTCTTC. It specifies CASSYRNEQFF.

The rearrangement joins TRBV28 to TRBJ1-5; TRBD1 might be the D (6 bases). CDR1 is MDHEN, CDR2 SYDVKM, per germline. This CDR3 has 14 amino acids. V shed 5 bases and J shed 6 bases, with 14 bases lying between them. The CDR3 is CASSMYRESQPQHF. The CDR3 bases are TGTGCCAGCAGTATGTACAGGGAGAGTCAGCCCCAGCATTTT.

The chain has TRBV2 and TRBJ1-2; D not resolved. V shed 7 bases and J shed 2 bases, with 14 bases lying between them. The CDR3 has 14 residues. Germline CDR1 reads SNHLY; CDR2 reads FYNNEI. The CDR3, as DNA: TGTGCCAGCACGATCAGATTCTTCAACTATGGCTACACCTTC. Translation: CASTIRFFNYGYTF.

The chain uses TRBV2 and TRBJ1-2, with a tentative D call TRBD1 (5 bases). In germline, CDR1 is SNHLY, CDR2 FYNNEI. The CDR3 covers 12 residues. V lost 4 bases to trimming and J lost 2 bases, with 5 bases between them. The CDR3 DNA reads as TGTGCCAGCAGTGGACAGAACTATGGCTACACCTTC. Residues: CASSGQNYGYTF.

V gene TRBV10-3 combines with J gene TRBJ1-4; D is perhaps TRBD1 (6 bases). Trimming removed 5 bases from V and 0 bases from J, with 7 bases in between. Germline loops: CDR1 ENHRY, CDR2 SYGVKD. The CDR3 is made up of 14 amino acids. Here the CDR3 DNA reads TGTGCCATCAGTCGACAGGCAACTAATGAAAAACTGTTTTTT. Translated: CAISRQATNEKLFF.

The chain carries TRBV10-1 and TRBJ2-3; 9 bases match TRBD1. This CDR3 region has 13 residues. Trimming at V came to 7 bases and at J to 5 bases, leaving 4 bases not matched to a gene. The germline gives CDR1 WNHNN, CDR2 SYGVQD (reference sequence). The CDR3 is CASKGQGVDTQYF. Here the CDR3 DNA reads TGCGCCAGCAAGGGACAGGGCGTAGATACGCAGTATTTT.

This rearrangement joins TRBV5-6 to TRBJ1-4, with a tentative D call TRBD1 (5 bases). V was clipped by 6 bases and J by 7 bases, with 16 bases between them. The germline gives CDR1 SGHDT, CDR2 YYEEEE. The CDR3 is made up of 14 amino acids. CDR3 amino acids: CASTSRGWVEKLFF. In DNA, the CDR3 is TGTGCCAGCACCTCAAGGGGCTGGGTTGAAAAACTGTTTTTT.

The J gene is TRBJ2-1, the V gene TRBV3-1 (or the pseudogene TRBV3-2); the match to TRBD2 covers 7 bases. Unmatched junction bases numbered 2, after V lost 5 bases and J lost 10 bases. Germline loops: CDR1 LGHDT, CDR2 YNNKEL (reference sequence). This CDR3 is 11 amino acids long. The CDR3 reads CASSISGEQFF. CDR3 coding DNA: TGTGCCAGCAGCATTAGCGGGGAGCAGTTCTTC.

The chain carries TRBV21-1 and TRBJ2-7; the table gives TRBD1 as D, unverified against the DNA. TRBV21-1 is designated a pseudogene. The CDR3 spans 15 residues. The CDR3 DNA sequence: TGTGCCAGCAGCCAGCAGGGGTTCGGTTCCTACGAGCAGTACTTC. This encodes CASSQQGFGSYEQYF.

The chain combines TRBV7-9 with TRBJ1-6; weak D call: TRBD1 (5 bases). The CDR3 covers 13 residues. Germline V CDR1 and CDR2: SEHNR, FQNEAQ (reference sequence). Trimming pared 6 bases from V and 8 bases from J, leaving 11 bases between. The CDR3 here is CASRVQGDSPLHF. As DNA, the CDR3 is TGTGCCAGCAGGGTACAAGGGGATTCACCCCTCCACTTT.

This rearrangement joins TRBV27 to TRBJ2-1, with 11 bases that match TRBD2. V trimming: 4 bases; J trimming: 7 bases; junction bases outside the gene matches: 9. CDR1 and CDR2 (germline): MNHEY, SMNVEV (reference sequence). The CDR3 extends over 16 amino acids. In DNA form, the CDR3 reads TGTGCCAGCAGTTCCGCGGGTAGCGGGAGGGGGAATGAGCAGTTCTTC. Its translation is CASSSAGSGRGNEQFF.

This clone was seen more than once but under ten times. The chain is built from TRBV11-1 and TRBJ1-1; weak D call: TRBD1 (5 bases). The CDR3 covers 14 residues. In germline, CDR1 is SGHAT, CDR2 FQDESV (reference sequence). V gave up 7 bases and J gave up 2 bases, with 14 bases separating them. The CDR3 protein is CASKNRDSNTEAFF. CDR3 bases: TGTGCCAGCAAAAACCGGGACTCTAACACTGAAGCTTTCTTT.

The chain is built from TRBV10-1 and TRBJ1-1; 7 bases are shared with TRBD1. Germline V gene lookup returns CDR1 WNHNN and CDR2 SYGVQD (reference sequence). J gave up 7 bases and V 4 bases, and 3 bases lay outside the gene matches. CDR3 length: 12 residues. CDR3 loop: CASSGTGFEAFF. CDR3 bases: TGCGCCAGCAGTGGGACAGGTTTTGAAGCTTTCTTT.

The chain employs TRBV2 and TRBJ1-2; TRBD1 matches 8 bases. This CDR3 is 14 amino acids long. Germline V gives CDR1 SNHLY, CDR2 FYNNEI. The trim removed 2 bases at V and 7 bases at J, leaving 6 bases unmatched. The CDR3 sequence is CASSEQGARSGYTF. DNA for the CDR3: TGTGCCAGCAGTGAACAGGGGGCGCGGAGTGGCTACACCTTC.